These 24 T cell receptor beta chains originate from one sample sequenced in a study of brain T cells in children with intractable seizures. The assay was immunoSEQ multiplex PCR, and TCRdb's table has in-frame clones only and misses some. Of 75,000 to 80,000 clones in the sample, about 93% were seen once. Sequencing was performed on peripheral blood, taken at surgery. The receptors originated from a boy less than two years old with tuberous sclerosis and intractable seizures.

This chain uses TRBV6-5 with TRBJ2-7, with D perhaps being TRBD1 or TRBD2 (5 bases each). Germline lookup yields CDR1 MNHEY and CDR2 SVGAGI. This CDR3 contains 13 residues. Trimming removed 10 bases at V and 0 bases at J, with 13 bases between. CDR3 residues: CATIGETSYEQYF. Written as DNA, the CDR3 is TGTGCCACCATAGGGGAGACCTCCTACGAGCAGTACTTC.

The CDR3 region is CASSASGGAGETQYF. The CDR3 DNA follows: TGTGCCAGCAGCGCAAGCGGGGGGGCAGGGGAGACCCAGTACTTC. The rearrangement links TRBV9 to TRBJ2-5, with TRBD2 matching over 10 bases. With 3 bases clipped from V and 5 bases from J, the junction kept 7 bases outside the gene matches. Germline V gene lookup returns CDR1 SGDLS and CDR2 YYNGEE. The CDR3 contains 15 residues.

The chain joins TRBV7-9 to TRBJ2-2; 7 nucleotides match TRBD1. Germline-derived CDR1 and CDR2 are SEHNR and FQNEAQ (reference sequence). CDR3 length equals 18 residues. The V segment lost 1 base and the J segment 1 base; nucleotides outside the gene matches: 9. CDR3 region: CASSLGQGFFLNTGELFF. The CDR3 DNA is TGTGCCAGCAGCTTAGGACAGGGCTTTTTCTTGAACACCGGGGAGCTGTTTTTT.

In its sample, this clone was seen once. The chain uses TRBV25-1 and TRBJ2-7; possible D gene TRBD2, 9 bases. This CDR3 is built from 15 residues. V was cut by 6 bases and J by 3 bases, with 18 bases left in between. Germline V CDR1 and CDR2: MGHDK, SYGVNS. Written as DNA, the CDR3 is TGTGCCAGCAGGCGGGGGGGGACAGGACTCTACGAGCAGTACTTC. Translated: CASRRGGTGLYEQYF.

This clone was found once. This chain joins TRBV6-5 and TRBJ2-1; D is possibly TRBD1 (5 bases). The germline V gene has CDR1 MNHEY and CDR2 SVGAGI. The CDR3 is made up of 11 amino acids. V gave up 8 bases and J gave up 9 bases, with 11 bases separating them. The CDR3 sequence: CASSPRGEQFF. The CDR3 coding sequence is TGTGCCAGCTCCCCTAGGGGTGAGCAGTTCTTC.

The chain links TRBV12-3 or TRBV12-4 to TRBJ2-1; 8 bases map to TRBD2. The trim removed 3 bases at V and 9 bases at J, leaving 4 bases unmatched. The CDR3 extends over 13 amino acids. The CDR3 loop is CASSFRTSFEQFF. The CDR3 DNA is TGTGCCAGCAGTTTTCGGACTAGCTTTGAGCAGTTCTTC.

The chain combines TRBV5-4 with TRBJ1-2; D unclear. The CDR3 runs 12 residues. Looked up from germline, CDR1 is SGHNT and CDR2 is YYREEE (reference sequence). Trimming took off 0 bases at V and 7 bases at J, with 7 bases between the two ends. CDR3 sequence: CASSLESLGYTF. For the CDR3, the DNA is TGTGCCAGCAGCTTGGAATCCCTTGGCTACACCTTC.

This clone is a singleton in its sample. The chain couples TRBV7-8 to TRBJ2-2; TRBD1 agrees at 8 bases. Germline CDR1 reads SGHVS; CDR2 reads FQNEAQ. With V trimmed by 4 bases and J by 1 base, 2 bases remained unmatched. The CDR3 runs 15 residues. The CDR3 loop is CASSWDRLNTGELFF. DNA for the CDR3: TGTGCCAGCAGCTGGGACAGGTTGAACACCGGGGAGCTGTTTTTT.

This chain links TRBV28 with TRBJ2-5; 8 bases are a match to TRBD2. Trimming took 7 bases from V and 5 from J; bases not matched to a gene: 15. This CDR3 spans 16 amino acids. Germline V lookup: CDR1 MDHEN, CDR2 SYDVKM. In nucleotides, the CDR3 is TGTGCCAGCAAACTCCCAACCACCGGGACTAGTGAGACCCAGTACTTC. It is translated as CASKLPTTGTSETQYF.

The chain uses TRBV7-9 and TRBJ1-1; D gene ambiguous. CDR1 SEHNR and CDR2 FQNEAQ come from the germline V gene (reference sequence). CDR3 length equals 16 residues. V was pared by 1 base and J by 1 base, with 13 bases between. CDR3 sequence reads: CASSLGRISANTEAFF. The CDR3, as DNA: TGTGCCAGCAGCTTAGGTCGGATTTCGGCGAACACTGAAGCTTTCTTT.

The chain couples TRBV19 to TRBJ1-1, with D perhaps matching TRBD1 (5 bases). The CDR3 consists of 15 residues. Deletions cut 10 bases from V and 3 bases from J, with 21 bases between. Looked up from germline, CDR1 is LNHDA and CDR2 is SQIVND (reference sequence). CDR3 nucleotides: TGTGCCACCGGGGACTCAGGGCGATGGGACACTGAAGCTTTCTTT. Encoded protein: CATGDSGRWDTEAFF.

This clone has more than one count but fewer than ten. This rearrangement joins TRBV28 to TRBJ2-1; 9 bases are shared with TRBD2. CDR1 is MDHEN, CDR2 SYDVKM, per germline. V lost 8 bases and J lost 2; bases outside the gene matches: 7. This CDR3 comprises 15 residues. CDR3 loop: CASSLGTSPYNEQFF. As DNA, the CDR3 is TGTGCCAGCTCCCTCGGGACTAGCCCCTACAATGAGCAGTTCTTC.

V and J are TRBV18 and TRBJ1-3; D might be TRBD1 (5 bases). Trimming stripped 1 base from V and 3 bases from J, with 19 bases between. This CDR3 comprises 18 residues. CDR1 and CDR2 (germline): KGHSH, LQKENI. The CDR3 sequence: CASSPLDPTAFYGNTIYF. The CDR3 DNA sequence: TGTGCCAGCTCACCACTCGACCCGACAGCTTTTTATGGAAACACCATATATTTT.

The sample holds one count of this clone. The chain couples TRBV28 to TRBJ2-4, with D unclear. Germline CDR1 reads MDHEN; CDR2 reads SYDVKM. V gave up 2 bases and J gave up 3 bases, with 11 bases separating them. The CDR3 sequence is 15 residues long. The CDR3 is CASSLGSWSKNIQYF. DNA for the CDR3: TGTGCCAGCAGTTTAGGTTCTTGGAGCAAAAACATTCAGTACTTC.

This chain joins TRBV27 and TRBJ2-3, with TRBD2 matching 14 bases. The germline gives CDR1 MNHEY, CDR2 SMNVEV (reference sequence). Losses at the gene ends were 3 bases for V and 2 bases for J; bases not matched to a gene: 7. This CDR3 has 18 amino acids. This CDR3 reads CASSLRTSGRIVTDTQYF. CDR3 nucleotides: TGTGCCAGCAGTTTGCGGACTAGCGGGAGGATTGTCACAGATACGCAGTATTTT.

The V gene is TRBV7-8, the J gene TRBJ2-2; the D is unclear. The germline CDR1 and CDR2 sequences are SGHVS and FQNEAQ. The CDR3 has 18 residues. Deletions cut 5 bases from V and 2 bases from J, with 21 bases between. CDR3 loop: CASSPRPWVASNTGELFF. CDR3 DNA: TGTGCCAGCAGCCCCCGACCCTGGGTGGCCAGCAACACCGGGGAGCTGTTTTTT.

This chain connects TRBV7-3 to TRBJ1-6, with a tentative D call TRBD1 (5 bases). CDR1 and CDR2 from the germline V gene are SGHTA and FQGTGA. The CDR3 is 13 amino acids. With 4 bases removed from V and 8 bases from J, the gap between germline ends came to 9 bases. The CDR3 bases are TGTGCCAGCAGCTGGTCGGGGGATTCACCCCTCCACTTT. It yields the protein CASSWSGDSPLHF.

The genes are TRBV19 and TRBJ1-3; 8 bases are shared with TRBD1. The ends lost 4 bases at V and 0 bases at J; junction bases unmatched: 5. Germline values: CDR1 LNHDA, CDR2 SQIVND (reference sequence). The CDR3 consists of 16 residues. The CDR3 nucleotides are TGTGCCAGTAGTACCGGGACAGGCCACTCTGGAAACACCATATATTTT. It encodes CASSTGTGHSGNTIYF.

The chain employs TRBV4-1 and TRBJ2-5, with 11 bases aligning to TRBD2. The CDR3 totals 16 residues. Germline CDR1 is MGHRA and CDR2 is YSYEKL. The V segment lost 1 base and the J segment 1 base; nucleotides outside the gene matches: 2. The CDR3 nucleotides are TGCGCCAGCAGCCAAGCCGGACTAGCGGGCCAAGAGACCCAGTACTTC. This encodes CASSQAGLAGQETQYF.

The genes are TRBV6-5 and TRBJ2-4; 10 bases agree with TRBD1. Germline CDR1 MNHEY, CDR2 SVGAGI. The CDR3 loop spans 13 amino acids. V trimming: 8 bases; J trimming: 8 bases; junction bases outside the gene matches: 6. CDR3 in DNA: TGTGCCAGCCGGGACAGGGGAACGTACATTCAGTACTTC. Translated, it gives CASRDRGTYIQYF.

The CDR3 loop reads CASSGGLGVGQFF. CDR3 DNA sequence: TGTGCCAGCAGTGGGGGTCTAGGGGTCGGGCAGTTCTTC. The chain has TRBV28 and TRBJ2-1; D could derive from TRBD1 or TRBD2 (5 bases each). CDR3 length: 13 residues. The V end lost 5 bases, the J end lost 12 bases, and 17 bases lay between the germline ends. In germline, CDR1 is MDHEN, CDR2 SYDVKM.

The chain links TRBV27 to TRBJ1-6; 7 bases are shared with TRBD1. The J segment lost 15 bases and the V segment lost 6 bases, leaving 14 bases of the junction unmatched. Germline V gene data show CDR1 as MNHEY and CDR2 as SMNVEV (reference sequence). The length of the CDR3 is 14 residues. CDR3 nucleotide sequence: TGTGCCAGCAGGCGGACAGGTATTAGAGAGGTCCTCCACTTT. It translates to CASRRTGIREVLHF.

This clone came up once. This chain joins TRBV12-3 or TRBV12-4 and TRBJ1-1; a weak D match, TRBD1 (5 bases). The V end was cut by 2 bases, the J end by 5 bases, with 6 bases between. This CDR3 spans 12 amino acids. The CDR3: CASSLWGTEAFF. The CDR3 bases are TGTGCCAGCAGTTTATGGGGGACTGAAGCTTTCTTT.

J is TRBJ1-2 and V is TRBV6-5, with 9 bases fitting TRBD1. The CDR3 contains 14 residues. J was trimmed by 4 bases and V by 6 bases; bases with no gene match: 6. Germline values: CDR1 MNHEY, CDR2 SVGAGI. The CDR3 DNA sequence: TGTGCCAGCAGCCTTACAGGGGGCCCCTATGGCTACACCTTC. Residues: CASSLTGGPYGYTF.